This entry lists 26 T cell receptor beta chains sequenced from one sample in a study of identical twins. TCRdb re-derived calls from the 5' RACE reads in MiXCR, one entry per CDR3 protein. The repertoire holds about 480,000 distinct CDR3 sequences, with 13% to 15% as singletons. These data were likewise used in another study, on yellow fever vaccine responses in identical twins.

The sample consisted of CD4+ T cells sorted from blood. The source is a woman younger than 35 in good health.

The chain joins TRBV10-3 to TRBJ1-2; D is ambiguous. The V gene's germline CDR1 is ENHRY and CDR2 SYGVKD. The V end lost 3 bases, the J end lost 7 bases, and 9 bases lay between the germline ends. The CDR3 spans 12 residues. CDR3 nucleotide sequence: TGTGCCATCAGTGACACTACCGGTGGCTACACCTTC. Amino acid sequence: CAISDTTGGYTF.

This clonotype was counted a few times. This chain links TRBV28 with TRBJ2-3; D is ambiguous. The CDR3 is 13 amino acids. The germline V gene encodes CDR1 MDHEN and CDR2 SYDVKM. V was pared by 5 bases and J by 7 bases, with 13 bases between. The CDR3 DNA sequence: TGTGCCAGCAGTCCCCCCTTCGTTAATACGCAGTATTTT. Translating gives CASSPPFVNTQYF.

The chain recombines TRBV10-3 with TRBJ2-5; D remains ambiguous. CDR1 is ENHRY and CDR2 is SYGVKD in the germline V gene. This CDR3 is built from 12 residues. The germline V and J ends were trimmed by 2 bases and 5 bases, with 6 bases remaining between them. The chain's CDR3 is CAISEGGETQYF. DNA of the CDR3: TGTGCCATCAGTGAGGGTGGGGAGACCCAGTACTTC.

This clonotype was counted only a few times. The V and J genes are TRBV2 and TRBJ2-7; D is undetermined. V shed 4 bases and J shed 1 base, with 11 bases lying between them. The CDR3 consists of 14 residues. Looked up from germline, CDR1 is SNHLY and CDR2 is FYNNEI. CDR3 coding DNA: TGTGCCAGCAGTGCAGATTACGGATCCTACGAGCAGTACTTC. This codes for CASSADYGSYEQYF.

The V call is TRBV7-2, the J call TRBJ2-7; D might be TRBD1 (6 bases). CDR3 length: 14 residues. Germline loops: CDR1 SGHTA, CDR2 FQGNSA. V lost 2 bases and J 3 bases, leaving 11 bases between the germline ends. The CDR3 DNA reads as TGTGCCAGCAGCTTAAAAGGGACAAACTACGAGCAGTACTTC. As protein: CASSLKGTNYEQYF.

This clonotype appeared a few times. This chain uses TRBV6-2 or TRBV6-3 with TRBJ1-2; 9 bases are a match to TRBD1. The germline V gene encodes CDR1 MNHEY and CDR2 SVGEGT. The CDR3 loop spans 14 amino acids. V lost 7 bases to trimming and J lost 3 bases; unmatched junction nucleotides: 6. The CDR3 here is CASTLDRGDYGYTF. In DNA, the CDR3 is TGTGCCAGCACCCTGGACAGGGGCGACTATGGCTACACCTTC.

The gene calls are TRBV6-1 and TRBJ2-4; 15 bases are shared with TRBD2. CDR3 length: 18 amino acids. Germline loops: CDR1 MNHNS, CDR2 SASEGT. V was clipped by 0 bases and J by 9 bases; unmatched bases: 9. The CDR3 protein is CASSEAIGLAGGRGIQYF. DNA for the CDR3: TGTGCCAGCAGTGAAGCTATCGGACTAGCGGGGGGGCGGGGCATTCAGTACTTC.

The chain combines TRBV24-1 with TRBJ2-5; possible D gene TRBD1, 6 bases. Germline V gene data show CDR1 as KGHDR and CDR2 as SFDVKD. With 2 bases removed from V and 5 bases from J, the gap between germline ends came to 14 bases. The CDR3 length is 15 residues. The CDR3 sequence is CATSDSGGAAETQYF. The CDR3 nucleotides read TGTGCCACCAGTGATTCTGGGGGCGCGGCGGAGACCCAGTACTTC.

The rearrangement joins TRBV28 to TRBJ2-3; a weak D match, TRBD1 (5 bases). Germline CDR1 reads MDHEN; CDR2 reads SYDVKM. CDR3 length: 16 amino acids. Trimming left V 5 bases short and J 0 bases short, with 15 bases between. This CDR3 reads CASSPQSGRSTDTQYF. In DNA, the CDR3 is TGTGCCAGCAGTCCCCAGTCAGGGCGCAGCACAGATACGCAGTATTTT.

The sample holds a few counts of this clonotype. V and J are TRBV5-1 and TRBJ2-1, with 9 positions matching TRBD1. Germline-derived CDR1 and CDR2 are SGHRS and YFSETQ. J lost 3 bases, V lost 5 bases, and 6 bases had no gene match. The CDR3 is made up of 15 amino acids. The CDR3 region has the DNA TGCGCCAGCAGGGGAGGGACAGGGAACTACAATGAGCAGTTCTTC. It codes for CASRGGTGNYNEQFF.

This clonotype occurred many times. J is TRBJ2-2 and V is TRBV14; no clear D. The germline V and J ends were trimmed by 1 base and 5 bases, with 5 bases remaining between them. The CDR3 sequence is 13 residues long. Per germline, CDR1 SGHDN and CDR2 FVKESK. The CDR3 loop is CASSQVSTGELFF. In nucleotides, the CDR3 is TGTGCCAGCAGCCAAGTTTCAACCGGGGAGCTGTTTTTT.

This clonotype was seen ten or more times. V and J are TRBV15 and TRBJ2-1, with 8 bases that match TRBD1. Germline CDR1 LNHNV, CDR2 YYDKDF (reference sequence). The CDR3 length is 13 residues. V lost 2 bases, J lost 10 bases, and 4 bases stayed unmatched. The CDR3 DNA sequence: TGTGCCACCAGCAGAACCCGGGACAGGGAGCAGTTCTTC. This codes for CATSRTRDREQFF.

The V call is TRBV29-1, the J call TRBJ2-2; tentatively, D is TRBD2 (5 bases). Trimming removed 8 bases at V and 4 bases at J, with 14 bases between. This CDR3 spans 13 amino acids. Germline CDR1 SQVTM, CDR2 ANQGSEA. CDR3 nucleotide sequence: TGCAGCTTATTGTTAGAGGGCACCGGGGAGCTGTTTTTT. Its translation is CSLLLEGTGELFF.

This clonotype was observed a handful of times. The rearrangement joins TRBV20-1 to TRBJ2-3; unclear D gene. V dropped 4 bases and J dropped 0 bases, with 17 bases sitting between them. The CDR3 has 16 residues. Germline loops: CDR1 DFQATT, CDR2 SNEGSKA (reference sequence). The CDR3: CSAKGLRKVSTDTQYF. CDR3 DNA: TGCAGTGCTAAGGGATTACGGAAAGTGAGCACAGATACGCAGTATTTT.

This clonotype showed up just a few times. CDR3: CASGEQYF. CDR3 DNA: TGTGCCAGCGGCGAGCAGTACTTC. The chain couples TRBV28 to TRBJ2-7; D remains ambiguous. Looked up from germline, CDR1 is MDHEN and CDR2 is SYDVKM. The CDR3 has 8 residues. V shed 8 bases and J shed 6 bases, with 2 bases lying between them.

This clonotype was seen more than once but under ten times. The gene calls are TRBV25-1 and TRBJ2-3, with 11 bases lining up with TRBD2. V lost 4 bases to trimming and J lost 6 bases; unmatched junction nucleotides: 6. In germline, CDR1 is MGHDK, CDR2 SYGVNS. This CDR3 spans 15 amino acids. The CDR3: CASSGSGRAPDTQYF. DNA of the CDR3: TGTGCCAGCAGTGGTAGCGGGAGGGCCCCCGATACGCAGTATTTT.

This clonotype was seen a few times. The chain uses TRBV10-3 and TRBJ2-7; a weak D match, TRBD2 (5 bases). Germline loops: CDR1 ENHRY, CDR2 SYGVKD. The CDR3 runs to 12 residues. The V end lost 4 bases, the J end lost 5 bases, and 9 bases lay between the germline ends. CDR3 sequence: CAISVTRDEQYF. The CDR3 nucleotides are TGTGCCATCAGTGTAACTAGGGACGAGCAGTACTTC.

This clonotype was seen a handful of times. The rearrangement joins TRBV7-9 to TRBJ2-7, with D tentatively TRBD1 (5 bases). The CDR3 length is 15 residues. The V gene lost 5 bases and the J gene lost 2 bases, with 16 bases spanning the gap. Germline V gene lookup returns CDR1 SEHNR and CDR2 FQNEAQ (reference sequence). The DNA for the CDR3 is TGTGCCAGCAGCCCAGGGTTAGACCTCCCCTACGAGCAGTACTTC. Protein product: CASSPGLDLPYEQYF.

The chain carries TRBV29-1 and TRBJ2-5; D gene ambiguous. Germline V gene lookup returns CDR1 SQVTM and CDR2 ANQGSEA. Trimming removed 3 bases from V and 5 bases from J, with 13 bases in between. The CDR3 extends over 13 amino acids. CDR3 amino acids: CSVEVIVSETQYF. In DNA form, the CDR3 reads TGCAGCGTTGAGGTGATAGTCAGTGAGACCCAGTACTTC.

The chain is built from TRBV12-3 or TRBV12-4 and TRBJ2-1; a weak D match, TRBD2 (5 bases). V lost 5 bases to trimming and J lost 2 bases, with 13 bases between them. CDR3 length: 15 amino acids. The CDR3 nucleotides are TGTGCCAGCAGTGTGTCGGTGCGGGCCTACAATGAGCAGTTCTTC. Protein: CASSVSVRAYNEQFF.

This clonotype was seen repeatedly, ten times or more. The genes are TRBV15 and TRBJ2-3; D is uncertain. The CDR3 is 13 residues long. Germline V lookup: CDR1 LNHNV, CDR2 YYDKDF (reference sequence). Trimming cost V 0 bases and J 7 bases, with 8 bases left between them. The CDR3 nucleotides are TGTGCCACCAGCAGAGATCTTCTAAATACGCAGTATTTT. Protein product: CATSRDLLNTQYF.

This clonotype was detected many times. The rearrangement uses TRBV18 and TRBJ2-7, with 11 bases lining up with TRBD1. CDR3 length equals 15 residues. Germline assignment: CDR1 KGHSH and CDR2 LQKENI. V lost 6 bases and J lost 0; bases outside the gene matches: 4. DNA of the CDR3: TGTGCCAGCTCGGGAGGGACAGGGGGCTCCTACGAGCAGTACTTC. It codes for CASSGGTGGSYEQYF.

The rearrangement links TRBV15 to TRBJ1-2; the D gene is possibly TRBD1 (6 bases). Germline CDR1 and CDR2: LNHNV and YYDKDF (reference sequence). This CDR3 has 14 amino acids. The V end lost 1 base, the J end lost 4 bases, and 10 bases lay between the germline ends. The CDR3 sequence is CATSRGGLAYGYTF. CDR3 DNA sequence: TGTGCCACCAGCAGAGGGGGGCTGGCCTATGGCTACACCTTC. The whole variable domain, filled in from reference TRBV15 and TRBJ1-2, reads DAMVIQNPRYQVTQFGKPVTLSCSQTLNHNVMYWYQQKSSQAPKLLFHYYDKDFNNEADTPDNFQSRRPNTSFCFLDIRSPGLGDTAMYLCATSRGGLAYGYTFGSGTRLTVV.

The chain employs TRBV11-2 and TRBJ2-1, with TRBD1 as a possible D gene (7 bases). V was clipped by 5 bases and J by 0 bases, with 17 bases between them. CDR3 length: 17 residues. Germline CDR1 is SGHAT and CDR2 is FQNNGV. CDR3 sequence reads: CASSTISRDSSYNEQFF. Here the CDR3 DNA reads TGTGCCAGCAGCACAATTTCGCGGGACAGCTCCTACAATGAGCAGTTCTTC.

This clonotype was detected a few times. The J gene is TRBJ2-1, the V gene TRBV7-6; a weak D match, TRBD2 (5 bases). The length of the CDR3 is 14 residues. CDR1 and CDR2 (germline): SGHVS, FNYEAQ. V was trimmed by 5 bases and J by 6 bases, leaving 14 bases between them. The DNA of the CDR3 is TGTGCCAGCAGCAATCCTACTAGTTTCAATGAGCAGTTCTTC. Encoded protein: CASSNPTSFNEQFF.

This clonotype was detected only a few times. The rearrangement uses TRBV6-5 and TRBJ2-7; 9 bases fit TRBD2. CDR3 length: 15 amino acids. The V gene end was trimmed by 4 bases and the J gene end by 1 base; junction bases not matched to a gene: 5. Per the germline V gene, CDR1 is MNHEY and CDR2 is SVGAGI. The CDR3: CASSFSGRLSYEQYF. The CDR3, as DNA: TGTGCCAGCAGTTTCAGCGGGAGGTTATCCTACGAGCAGTACTTC.